Each of the 21 T cell receptor beta chains below was sequenced from the same sample in a study of CD8 T cells in Susac syndrome. After extraction with the RNeasy kit, roughly 0.5 to 1 ug of the RNA was reverse transcribed using random hexamers. TCRdb re-analysed the immunoSEQ multiplex PCR reads in MiXCR, keeping a single row per CDR3 protein. The table shows roughly 180,000 distinct CDR3 sequences, with around 94% occurring only once. Sequencing input: CD4+ T cells from PBMCs. The receptors stem from a human donor with Susac syndrome.

This clonotype was recorded a few times. The rearrangement joins TRBV7-9 to TRBJ2-3; a weak D match, TRBD2 (6 bases). The V gene lost 5 bases and the J gene lost 0 bases, with 18 bases spanning the gap. Germline CDR1 and CDR2: SEHNR and FQNEAQ (reference sequence). This CDR3 region has 17 residues. The CDR3 sequence is CASSPKPAGLSTDTQYF. For the CDR3, the DNA is TGTGCCAGCAGCCCCAAACCCGCGGGACTTAGCACAGATACGCAGTATTTT.

The chain combines TRBV30 with TRBJ1-3; D may be TRBD1 (5 bases). V was cut by 3 bases and J by 4 bases, with 16 bases left in between. From germline, CDR1 is GTSNPN and CDR2 SVGIG (reference sequence). CDR3 size: 15 residues. CDR3 in DNA: TGTGCCTGGAGGGACACCGCCTCTGGAGGAAACACCATATATTTT. This gives the protein CAWRDTASGGNTIYF.

V is TRBV4-1 and J is TRBJ1-4; perhaps TRBD1 as D (6 bases). The CDR3 totals 15 residues. CDR1 and CDR2 (germline): MGHRA, YSYEKL. The V and J ends lost 3 bases and 0 bases respectively, with 8 bases between them. The CDR3 DNA is TGCGCCAGCAGCCACAGGACAGCAACTAATGAAAAACTGTTTTTT. It encodes CASSHRTATNEKLFF.

The V and J genes are TRBV7-9 and TRBJ2-5; D remains unclear. Trimming took 6 bases from V and 5 from J, leaving 19 bases between them. Germline CDR1 and CDR2: SEHNR and FQNEAQ (reference sequence). This CDR3 comprises 15 residues. The CDR3 DNA is TGTGCCAGCAGATCCCTCTCCGAGGCACGGGAGACCCAGTACTTC. It translates to CASRSLSEARETQYF.

The chain joins TRBV2 to TRBJ2-1, with TRBD2 identical over 8 bases. V was clipped by 0 bases and J by 1 base; unmatched bases: 2. The CDR3 consists of 16 residues. In germline, CDR1 is SNHLY, CDR2 FYNNEI. The CDR3 DNA sequence: TGTGCCAGCAGTGAAGCAGCGGGAGAATCCTACAATGAGCAGTTCTTC. Protein: CASSEAAGESYNEQFF. Drawing the rest from reference TRBV2 and TRBJ2-1, the complete variable domain is EPEVTQTPSHQVTQMGQEVILRCVPISNHLYFYWYRQILGQKVEFLVSFYNNEISEKSEIFDDQFSVERPDGSNFTLKIRSTKLEDSAMYFCASSEAAGESYNEQFFGPGTRLTVL.

This sequence joins TRBV28 and TRBJ1-2, with no clear D. CDR1 and CDR2 from the germline V gene are MDHEN and SYDVKM. The V end was cut by 5 bases, the J end by 7 bases, with 20 bases between. CDR3 size: 15 residues. As DNA, the CDR3 is TGTGCCAGCAGTACTCCGGACCCCCCACTGACTGGCTACACCTTC. Its protein is CASSTPDPPLTGYTF.

The genes are TRBV7-9 and TRBJ1-1; D gene uncertain. The CDR3 contains 10 residues. Looked up from germline, CDR1 is SEHNR and CDR2 is FQNEAQ (reference sequence). Written as DNA, the CDR3 is TGTGCAACCATGAACACTGAAGCTTTCTTT. Amino acid sequence: CATMNTEAFF.

The chain has TRBV27 and TRBJ2-3; D might be TRBD1 (6 bases). The CDR3 is made up of 11 amino acids. V was pared by 6 bases and J by 11 bases, with 12 bases between. CDR1 is MNHEY and CDR2 is SMNVEV in the germline V gene (reference sequence). CDR3 in DNA: TGTGCCAGCAGAAGGGGGATAGAGCAGTATTTT. The encoded protein is CASRRGIEQYF.

The chain uses TRBV9 and TRBJ1-6; no clear D gene. V lost 0 bases, J lost 7 bases, and 8 bases lay in between. Per the germline V gene, CDR1 is SGDLS and CDR2 is YYNGEE. The CDR3 loop spans 14 amino acids. The CDR3 sequence is CASSVELGNSPLHF. CDR3 DNA sequence: TGTGCCAGCAGCGTAGAGCTCGGAAATTCACCCCTCCACTTT.

V gene TRBV20-1 combines with J gene TRBJ2-1; D remains unclear. V lost 3 bases, J lost 0 bases, and 9 bases lay in between. Germline CDR1 is DFQATT and CDR2 is SNEGSKA (reference sequence). The CDR3 consists of 14 residues. The CDR3 DNA reads as TGCAGTGCTAGGGACGCGGTCTCCTACAATGAGCAGTTCTTC. This codes for CSARDAVSYNEQFF.

This chain links TRBV20-1 with TRBJ1-2; D unclear. This CDR3 has 12 amino acids. V was pared by 2 bases and J by 8 bases, with 12 bases between. CDR1 and CDR2 (germline): DFQATT, SNEGSKA (reference sequence). The CDR3 sequence: CSARKAMEGYTF. The CDR3 nucleotides read TGCAGTGCTAGAAAAGCGATGGAAGGCTACACCTTC.

V usage is TRBV2 and J usage is TRBJ1-4; no clear D. Germline assignment: CDR1 SNHLY and CDR2 FYNNEI. This CDR3 is built from 13 residues. Trimming pared 6 bases from V and 10 bases from J, leaving 15 bases between. The CDR3 bases are TGTGCCAGCAGGTCGGGTCATCTGGGAAAACTGTTTTTT. Protein sequence: CASRSGHLGKLFF.

CDR3 loop: CASTGGQGQPQHF. CDR3 in DNA: TGTGCCAGCACCGGGGGTCAGGGGCAGCCCCAGCATTTT. The chain uses TRBV12-3 or TRBV12-4 and TRBJ1-5, with a possible D match to TRBD1 (6 bases). The CDR3 is 13 residues long. Trimming removed 7 bases from V and 7 bases from J, with 14 bases in between.

The DNA of the CDR3 is TGCAGCGGGGCAGAGGATGGCGGGATTGCAGAGACCCAGTACTTC. Protein product: CSGAEDGGIAETQYF. The chain recombines TRBV29-1 with TRBJ2-5, with D possibly TRBD2 on 6 matching bases. V gave up 7 bases and J gave up 4 bases, with 22 bases separating them. The CDR3 runs 15 residues. Germline V CDR1 and CDR2: SQVTM, ANQGSEA.

This rearrangement joins TRBV7-9 to TRBJ2-1, with TRBD1 matching over 10 bases. Per the germline V gene, CDR1 is SEHNR and CDR2 is FQNEAQ (reference sequence). The junction had 11 bases not matched to a gene; V was cut back by 5 bases and J by 4 bases. The CDR3 loop spans 17 amino acids. The CDR3 is CASSLTPGTGEYNEQFF. In nucleotides, the CDR3 is TGTGCCAGCAGCCTAACGCCCGGGACAGGGGAATACAATGAGCAGTTCTTC. Using reference TRBV7-9 and TRBJ2-1 for the parts outside the CDR3, the full variable domain is DTGVSQNPRHKITKRGQNVTFRCDPISEHNRLYWYRQTLGQGPEFLTYFQNEAQLEKSRLLSDRFSAERPKGSFSTLEIQRTEQGDSAMYLCASSLTPGTGEYNEQFFGPGTRLTVL.

V usage is TRBV20-1 and J usage is TRBJ2-7; 8 bases align to TRBD2. The CDR3 runs 15 residues. V dropped 0 bases and J dropped 2; count of bases not matched to a gene: 6. The germline V gene encodes CDR1 DFQATT and CDR2 SNEGSKA (reference sequence). The CDR3 protein is CSARETSGLAYEQYF. The CDR3 bases are TGCAGTGCTAGAGAAACTAGCGGCCTCGCCTACGAGCAGTACTTC.

J is TRBJ2-3 and V is TRBV20-1, with a tentative D call TRBD1 (5 bases). Per the germline V gene, CDR1 is DFQATT and CDR2 is SNEGSKA (reference sequence). This CDR3 contains 14 residues. V was trimmed by 1 base and J by 5 bases, leaving 13 bases between them. The CDR3 reads CSARAAGYRDTQYF. The CDR3 nucleotides read TGCAGTGCTAGAGCCGCAGGGTACAGAGATACGCAGTATTTT.

This chain uses TRBV27 with TRBJ2-3; tentatively, D is TRBD2 (6 bases). This CDR3 spans 14 amino acids. CDR1 MNHEY and CDR2 SMNVEV come from the germline V gene (reference sequence). V gave up 5 bases and J gave up 4 bases, with 13 bases separating them. In DNA, the CDR3 is TGTGCCAGCAGTATACGGGCGGGGCCAGATACGCAGTATTTT. Its translation is CASSIRAGPDTQYF.

A remark on this clonotype: The DNA is omitted, as the CDR3 cannot be located on it reliably, and the CDR3 follows TCRdb's listing. V gene TRBV11-2 combines with J gene TRBJ2-2; the tabulated D call, TRBD1, remains unverified against the DNA. Germline V lookup: CDR1 SGHAT, CDR2 FQNNGV. The CDR3 totals 14 residues, both ends included. The CDR3 protein is CASSTSRGTGELFF.

The chain has TRBV5-4 and TRBJ2-5, with 11 bases that match TRBD2. The V and J ends lost 4 bases and 3 bases, in that order; junction bases with no gene match: 8. Germline-derived CDR1 and CDR2 are SGHNT and YYREEE (reference sequence). The CDR3 spans 16 residues. The DNA of the CDR3 is TGTGCCAGCAGCGCACGTCCGGGACTAGCGGAAGAGACCCAGTACTTC. Protein sequence: CASSARPGLAEETQYF.

The rearrangement joins TRBV7-2 to TRBJ2-5, with a weak D call TRBD1 (5 bases). The CDR3 loop spans 11 amino acids. The V gene's germline CDR1 is SGHTA and CDR2 FQGNSA. Trimming shortened V by 5 bases and J by 11 bases, and 12 bases separated the two germline ends. CDR3 loop: CASSASQAQYF. In DNA form, the CDR3 reads TGTGCCAGCAGCGCCTCACAGGCTCAGTACTTC. Looking up the rest from reference TRBV7-2 and TRBJ2-5 gives the full variable domain: GAGVSQSPSNKVTEKGKDVELRCDPISGHTALYWYRQSLGQGLEFLIYFQGNSAPDKSGLPSDRFSAERTGGSVSTLTIQRTQQEDSAVYLCASSASQAQYFGPGTRLLVL.